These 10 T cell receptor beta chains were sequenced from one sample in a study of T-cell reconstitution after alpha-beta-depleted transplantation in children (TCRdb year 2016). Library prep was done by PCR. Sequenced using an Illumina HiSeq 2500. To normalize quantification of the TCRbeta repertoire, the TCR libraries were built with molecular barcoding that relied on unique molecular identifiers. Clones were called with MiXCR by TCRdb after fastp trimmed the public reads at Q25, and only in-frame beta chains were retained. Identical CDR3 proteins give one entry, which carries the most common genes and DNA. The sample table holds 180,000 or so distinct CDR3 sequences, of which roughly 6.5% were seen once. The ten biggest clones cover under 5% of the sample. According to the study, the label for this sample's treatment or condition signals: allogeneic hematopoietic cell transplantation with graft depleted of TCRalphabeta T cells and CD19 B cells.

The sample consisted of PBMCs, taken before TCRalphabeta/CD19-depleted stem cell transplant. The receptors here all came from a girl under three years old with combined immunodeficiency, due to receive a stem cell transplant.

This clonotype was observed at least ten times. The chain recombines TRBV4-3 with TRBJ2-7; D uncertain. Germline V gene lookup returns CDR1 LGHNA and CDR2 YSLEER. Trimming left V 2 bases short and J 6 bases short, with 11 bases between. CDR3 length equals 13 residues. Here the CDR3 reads CASSQYGVAEQYF. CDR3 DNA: TGCGCCAGCAGCCAATATGGGGTAGCCGAGCAGTACTTC.

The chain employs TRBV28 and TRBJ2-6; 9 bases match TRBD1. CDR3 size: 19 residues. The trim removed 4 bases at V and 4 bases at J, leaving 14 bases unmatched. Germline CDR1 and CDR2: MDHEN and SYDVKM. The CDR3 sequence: CASSSDGQGRLYGANVLTF. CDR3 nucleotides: TGTGCCAGCAGTTCCGATGGACAGGGGCGTCTGTACGGGGCCAACGTCCTGACTTTC.

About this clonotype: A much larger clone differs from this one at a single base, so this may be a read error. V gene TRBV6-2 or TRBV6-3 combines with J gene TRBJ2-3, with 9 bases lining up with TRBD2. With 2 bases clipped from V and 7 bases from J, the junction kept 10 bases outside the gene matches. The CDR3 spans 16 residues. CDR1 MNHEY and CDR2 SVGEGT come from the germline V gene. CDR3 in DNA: TGTGCCAGCAGTTACCTTGGGACTAGCTTCGCATATACGCAGTATTTT. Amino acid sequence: CASSYLGTSFAYTQYF.

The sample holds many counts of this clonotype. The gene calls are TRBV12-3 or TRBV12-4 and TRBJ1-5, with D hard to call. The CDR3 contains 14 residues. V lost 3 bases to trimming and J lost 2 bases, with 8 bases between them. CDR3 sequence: CASSLGVGNQPQHF. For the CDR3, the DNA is TGTGCCAGCAGTTTGGGAGTTGGCAATCAGCCCCAGCATTTT.

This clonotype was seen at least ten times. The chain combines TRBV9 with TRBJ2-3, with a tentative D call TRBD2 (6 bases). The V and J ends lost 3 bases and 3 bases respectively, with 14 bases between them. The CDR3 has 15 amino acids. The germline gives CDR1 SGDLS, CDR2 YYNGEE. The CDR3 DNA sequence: TGTGCCAGCAGCGCCAGAACGGGAGCGACAGATACGCAGTATTTT. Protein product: CASSARTGATDTQYF.

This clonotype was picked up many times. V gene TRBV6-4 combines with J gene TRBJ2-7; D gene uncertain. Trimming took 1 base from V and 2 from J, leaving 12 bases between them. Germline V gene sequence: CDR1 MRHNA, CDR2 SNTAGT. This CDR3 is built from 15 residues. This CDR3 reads CASSDFSYRAYEQYF. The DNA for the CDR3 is TGTGCCAGCAGTGACTTTTCGTACCGCGCCTACGAGCAGTACTTC.

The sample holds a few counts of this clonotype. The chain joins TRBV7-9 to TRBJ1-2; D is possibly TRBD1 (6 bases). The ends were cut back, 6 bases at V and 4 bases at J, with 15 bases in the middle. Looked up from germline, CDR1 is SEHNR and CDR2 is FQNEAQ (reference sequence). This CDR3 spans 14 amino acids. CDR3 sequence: CASRSDSFSYGYTF. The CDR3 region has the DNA TGTGCCAGCAGATCGGACAGTTTCTCCTATGGCTACACCTTC.

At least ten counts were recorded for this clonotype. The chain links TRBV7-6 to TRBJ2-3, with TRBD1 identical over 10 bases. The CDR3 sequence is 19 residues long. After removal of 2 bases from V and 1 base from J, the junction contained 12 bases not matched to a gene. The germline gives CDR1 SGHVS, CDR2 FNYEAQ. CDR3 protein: CASSLRGDRGRSGTDTQYF. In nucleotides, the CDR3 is TGTGCCAGCAGCTTAAGGGGGGACAGGGGAAGGTCCGGCACAGATACGCAGTATTTT.

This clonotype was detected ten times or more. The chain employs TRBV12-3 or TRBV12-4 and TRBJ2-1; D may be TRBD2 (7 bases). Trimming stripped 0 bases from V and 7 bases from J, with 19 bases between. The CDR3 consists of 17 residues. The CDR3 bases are TGTGCCAGCAGTTTAGCGTTGGGGGGGGCTCAGCGGAATGAGCAGTTCTTC. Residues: CASSLALGGAQRNEQFF.

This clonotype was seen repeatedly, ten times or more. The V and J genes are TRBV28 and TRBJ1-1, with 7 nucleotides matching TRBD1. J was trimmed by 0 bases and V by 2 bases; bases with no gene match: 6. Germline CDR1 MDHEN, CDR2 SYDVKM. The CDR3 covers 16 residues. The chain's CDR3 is CASSLKGTAMNTEAFF. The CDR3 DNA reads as TGTGCCAGCAGTTTAAAGGGGACAGCAATGAACACTGAAGCTTTCTTT.